This T cell receptor (beta chain) was captured in a study of T cell responses to AZD1222 COVID-19 vaccine. Study as a whole: Analyses pooled second doses at about 4 or about 12 weeks.

This clone showed up just a few times. Its antigen is not known. The V gene lost 0 bases and the J gene lost 4 bases, with 10 bases spanning the gap. Germline values: CDR1 SGHDT, CDR2 YYEEEE. The CDR3 spans 14 residues. Study conclusions and caveats: The donors showed a predominance of white British ancestry and of females, with possible underestimation of clonal diversity. No day 14 peak samples; only post-peak repertoires were characterized.

Only in-frame clones appear in the TCRdb table, and some are missing; sequencing was by immunoSEQ multiplex PCR. The sample contains approximately 180,000 clones, 80% to 90% of which appear only once. The sequences come from peripheral blood, collected on day 0 of AZD1222 vaccination. The genes are TRBV5-6 and TRBJ2-5; a possible D gene is TRBD1 (6 bases). The TCR originated in an adult in good health. The CDR3 is CASSLDRVGETQYF. CDR3 in DNA: TGTGCCAGCAGCTTGGACAGGGTGGGAGAGACCCAGTACTTC. Drawing the rest from reference TRBV5-6 and TRBJ2-5, the complete variable domain is DAGVTQSPTHLIKTRGQQVTLRCSPKSGHDTVSWYQQALGQGPQFIFQYYEEEERQRGNFPDRFSGHQFPNYSSELNVNALLLGDSALYLCASSLDRVGETQYFGPGTRLLVL.